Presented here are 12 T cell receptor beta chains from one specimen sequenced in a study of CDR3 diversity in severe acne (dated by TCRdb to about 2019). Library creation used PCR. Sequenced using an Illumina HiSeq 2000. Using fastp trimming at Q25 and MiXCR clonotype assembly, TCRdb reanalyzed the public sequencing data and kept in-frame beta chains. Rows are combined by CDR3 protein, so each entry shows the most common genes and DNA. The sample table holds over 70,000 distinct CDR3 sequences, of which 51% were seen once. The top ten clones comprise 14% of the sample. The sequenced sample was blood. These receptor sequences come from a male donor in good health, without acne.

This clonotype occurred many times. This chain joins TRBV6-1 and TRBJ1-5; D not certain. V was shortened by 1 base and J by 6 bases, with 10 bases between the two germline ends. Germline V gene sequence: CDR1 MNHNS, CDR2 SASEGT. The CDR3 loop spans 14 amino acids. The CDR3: CASSEVWAVQPQHF. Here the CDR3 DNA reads TGTGCCAGCAGTGAAGTCTGGGCCGTTCAGCCCCAGCATTTT.

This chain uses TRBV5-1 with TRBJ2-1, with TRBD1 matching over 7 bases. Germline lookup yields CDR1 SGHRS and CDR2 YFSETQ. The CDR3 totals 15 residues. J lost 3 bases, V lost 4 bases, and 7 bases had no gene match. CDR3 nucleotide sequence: TGCGCCAGCAGCGTTACAGGGGCTGGCTACAATGAGCAGTTCTTC. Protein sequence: CASSVTGAGYNEQFF.

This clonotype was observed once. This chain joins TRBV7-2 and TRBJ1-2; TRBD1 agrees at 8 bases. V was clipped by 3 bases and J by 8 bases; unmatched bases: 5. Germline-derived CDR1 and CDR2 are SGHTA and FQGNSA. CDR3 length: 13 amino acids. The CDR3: CASSFPGGSGYTF. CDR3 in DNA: TGTGCCAGCAGCTTCCCAGGGGGCAGCGGCTACACCTTC.

Here the CDR3 DNA reads TGTGCCAGTAGTATAGCTGTAGGGGTGGGTAGCAATCAGCCCCAGCATTTT. The encoded protein is CASSIAVGVGSNQPQHF. The rearrangement joins TRBV19 to TRBJ1-5; a weak D match, TRBD1 (5 bases). This CDR3 region has 17 residues. Trimming removed 1 base at V and 0 bases at J, with 13 bases between. Germline CDR1 LNHDA, CDR2 SQIVND (reference sequence).

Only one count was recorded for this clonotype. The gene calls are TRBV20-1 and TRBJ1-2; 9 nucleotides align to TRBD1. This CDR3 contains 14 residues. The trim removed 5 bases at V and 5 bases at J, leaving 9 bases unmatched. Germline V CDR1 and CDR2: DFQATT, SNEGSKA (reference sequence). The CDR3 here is CSASQRDRGYGYTF. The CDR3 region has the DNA TGCAGTGCTTCCCAAAGAGACAGGGGGTATGGCTACACCTTC.

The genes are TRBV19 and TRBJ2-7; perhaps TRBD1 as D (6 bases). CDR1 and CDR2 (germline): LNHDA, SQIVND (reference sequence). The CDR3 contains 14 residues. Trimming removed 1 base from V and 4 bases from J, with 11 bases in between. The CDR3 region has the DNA TGTGCCAGTAGTATAGGTTACAGGGTTTACGAGCAGTACTTC. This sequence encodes CASSIGYRVYEQYF.

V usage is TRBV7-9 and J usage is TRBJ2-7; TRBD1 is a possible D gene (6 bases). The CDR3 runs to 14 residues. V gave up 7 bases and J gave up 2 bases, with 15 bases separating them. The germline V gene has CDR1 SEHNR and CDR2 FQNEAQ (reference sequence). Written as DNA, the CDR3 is TGTGCCAGCACTCCTTACAGGGTTACCTACGAGCAGTACTTC. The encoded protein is CASTPYRVTYEQYF. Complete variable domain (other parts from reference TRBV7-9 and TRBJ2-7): DTGVSQNPRHKITKRGQNVTFRCDPISEHNRLYWYRQTLGQGPEFLTYFQNEAQLEKSRLLSDRFSAERPKGSFSTLEIQRTEQGDSAMYLCASTPYRVTYEQYFGPGTRLTVT.

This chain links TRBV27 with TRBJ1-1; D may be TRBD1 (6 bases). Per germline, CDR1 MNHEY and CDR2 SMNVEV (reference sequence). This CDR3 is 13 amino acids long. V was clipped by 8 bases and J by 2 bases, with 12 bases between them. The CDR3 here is CASGTGSNTEAFF. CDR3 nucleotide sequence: TGTGCCAGCGGTACAGGGAGCAACACTGAAGCTTTCTTT.

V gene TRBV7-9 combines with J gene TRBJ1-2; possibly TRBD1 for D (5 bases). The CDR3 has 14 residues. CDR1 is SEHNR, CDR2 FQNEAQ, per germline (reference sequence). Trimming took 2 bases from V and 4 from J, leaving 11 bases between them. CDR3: CASSLMGVGYGYTF. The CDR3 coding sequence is TGTGCCAGCAGCTTAATGGGGGTCGGCTATGGCTACACCTTC. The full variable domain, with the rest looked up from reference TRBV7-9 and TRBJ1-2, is DTGVSQNPRHKITKRGQNVTFRCDPISEHNRLYWYRQTLGQGPEFLTYFQNEAQLEKSRLLSDRFSAERPKGSFSTLEIQRTEQGDSAMYLCASSLMGVGYGYTFGSGTRLTVV.

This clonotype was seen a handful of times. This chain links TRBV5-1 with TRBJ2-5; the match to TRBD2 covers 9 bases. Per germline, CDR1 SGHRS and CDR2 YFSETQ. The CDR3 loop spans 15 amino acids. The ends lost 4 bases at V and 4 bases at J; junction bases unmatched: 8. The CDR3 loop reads CASSPPGAGGETQYF. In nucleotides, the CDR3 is TGCGCCAGCAGCCCGCCGGGAGCGGGAGGAGAGACCCAGTACTTC. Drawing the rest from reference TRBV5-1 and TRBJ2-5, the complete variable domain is KAGVTQTPRYLIKTRGQQVTLSCSPISGHRSVSWYQQTPGQGLQFLFEYFSETQRNKGNFPGRFSGRQFSNSRSEMNVSTLELGDSALYLCASSPPGAGGETQYFGPGTRLLVL.

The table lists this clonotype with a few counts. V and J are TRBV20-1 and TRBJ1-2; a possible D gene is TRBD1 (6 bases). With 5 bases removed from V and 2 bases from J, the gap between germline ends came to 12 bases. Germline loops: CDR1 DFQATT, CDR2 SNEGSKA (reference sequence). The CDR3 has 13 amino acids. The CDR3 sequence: CSAHRAENYGYTF. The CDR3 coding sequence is TGCAGTGCTCACAGGGCAGAAAACTATGGCTACACCTTC.

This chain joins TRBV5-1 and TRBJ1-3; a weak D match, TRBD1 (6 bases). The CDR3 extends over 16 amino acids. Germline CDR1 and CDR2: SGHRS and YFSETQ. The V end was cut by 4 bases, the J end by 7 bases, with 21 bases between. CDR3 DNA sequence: TGCGCCAGCAGCGAACCGACAGGCCCCCAGGAGAACACCATATATTTT. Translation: CASSEPTGPQENTIYF.